The TCR beta chain under discussion was sequenced for a study of neurological immune-mediated disorders. General study results and limits: CDR3 amino acid sequences found in expanded clones were never shared across subjects, suggesting private repertoires in all groups.

This clonotype was found many times. Its antigen is still unknown. This sample's time point: longitudinal time-point 2. The unsorted libraries had their origin in 2 million PBMCs stored at -80 C. The CDR3 is 12 residues long. With 5 bases clipped from V and 13 bases from J, the junction kept 8 bases outside the gene matches. CDR1 and CDR2 (germline): MNHEY, SMNVEV (reference sequence). Template-switch 5'RACE cDNA synthesis added a 10-nucleotide unique molecular identifier. TCRdb processed the 5' RACE reads anew with MiXCR; each CDR3 protein has one entry. The table includes some 49,000 distinct CDR3 sequences, over 10% detected once.

This rearrangement joins TRBV27 to TRBJ1-5, with TRBD1 matching 7 bases. The sequenced material came from PBMCs. This clonotype was sampled from a male donor with HTLV-1-associated myelopathy (HAM/TSP). In nucleotides, the CDR3 is TGTGCCAGCAGTCCAACAGGGGTCCATCAGCATTTT. Its protein is CASSPTGVHQHF.